This T cell receptor beta chain is drawn from a study of CD8+CD57+ T cells in acquired aplastic anemia. Study overall: When averaged, DNA from sorted CD4+ and CD8+ cells came to about 2.9 ug.

This clonotype was picked up many times. The antigen is undetermined. General study results and limits: Over 25 shared CD8+ CDR3s appeared highly expressed within patients' immunodominant clones.

The CDR3 is 14 amino acids. Per germline, CDR1 SNHLY and CDR2 FYNNEI. V lost 1 base and J 2 bases, leaving 5 bases between the germline ends. The use of genomic DNA as template underpinned the TCR beta VDJ and CDR3 profiling. TCRdb analysed the reads with MiXCR anew, one entry per CDR3 protein. The table has some 160,000 distinct CDR3 sequences, about 45% seen once. All patients picked for sequencing had shown, by flow cytometry, an expansion of CD8+CD57+ cells. Every patient was diagnosed with severe acquired aplastic anemia. Patients were untreated when blood was sampled. This TCR was recovered from a human donor with aplastic anemia. The source material was sorted CD4+, CD8+, or CD8+CD57+ T cells (not recorded which) from PBMCs. This chain connects TRBV2 to TRBJ2-2; the D is unclear. The CDR3 DNA reads as TGTGCCAGCAGTGAAGTTCGCAACACCGGGGAGCTGTTTTTT. It codes for CASSEVRNTGELFF.